Reported below is one T cell receptor (beta chain). This sample was included in a study of blood T cell repertoires in COVID-19. The overall study: Material from acute and convalescent COVID-19 was sourced from the United States, Italy and Spain. T cells, B-cell-depleted T cells, or PBMCs provided the cDNA or gDNA that served as material.

The data were produced by immunoSEQ multiplex PCR, yet TCRdb's version contains in-frame clones alone and is incomplete. Of about 120,000 clones detected, approximately 83% appear once; the ten largest clones hold approximately 11%. CDR3 size: 16 residues. V trimming: 0 bases; J trimming: 5 bases; junction bases outside the gene matches: 4. Germline assignment: CDR1 SGHTA and CDR2 FQGTGA. This sequence joins TRBV7-3 and TRBJ2-2, with 9 bases matching TRBD2. This receptor was obtained from a man older than 75 with acute or convalescent COVID-19. Specimen: peripheral blood. The CDR3 DNA follows: TGTGCCAGCAGCTTAACTGGTGGACTAGCGACCGGGGAGCTGTTTTTT. This sequence encodes CASSLTGGLATGELFF.